The clone carrying this T cell receptor (beta chain) was observed at least ten times. Trimming took 2 bases from V and 4 from J; bases not matched to a gene: 7. The germline CDR1 and CDR2 sequences are SGHRS and YFSETQ. CDR3 length: 15 amino acids. The time point: newly diagnosed GD, antithyroid drugs for less than 3 months. RNA isolated from PBMCs was used to make the TCR library. The source of the sample is a study of regulatory T cells in long-lasting Graves disease. CDR3-region Arm-PCR and iRepertoire HTBI primers produced the TCR beta libraries. TCRdb re-called the multiplex PCR reads with MiXCR, one entry per CDR3 protein. There are roughly 350,000 distinct CDR3 sequences in the sample; about 17% occur only once, and 20% to 25% lies in the top ten. A further study also used this sample, focusing on T cells in Graves' hyperthyroidism and ophthalmopathy.

Sequenced here: peripheral blood mononuclear cells (PBMCs), sampled at new diagnosis, from a patient treated with antithyroid drugs. The chain joins TRBV5-1 to TRBJ2-5, with 8 bases that match TRBD1. This receptor was identified in a woman aged 18-29 years with Graves disease. CDR3 DNA: TGCGCCAGCAGCTTCTCTCCAGGGGGCACAGAGACCCAGTACTTC. Protein product: CASSFSPGGTETQYF.